This T cell receptor beta chain is drawn from a study of cytomegalovirus exposure and HLA in healthy donors. General observations from the study: Overall, roughly 160 TCR beta chains were annotated as cytomegalovirus-associated. Reportedly, HLA-A and HLA-B alleles of most subjects were accurately predicted from TCR beta. It was shown in a later analysis that HLA-associated TCR beta chains were more clonally expanded than other, equally common chains. In a later analysis, TCR beta V- and J-gene trimming was associated with a missense DCLRE1C variant.

CDR1 and CDR2 from the germline V gene are SGHNT and YENEEA. The CDR3 has 15 amino acids. V gave up 0 bases and J gave up 8 bases; unmatched junction bases: 6. It was with 60 Vbeta and 13 Jbeta primers that the PCR ran. The data were produced by immunoSEQ multiplex PCR, yet TCRdb's version contains in-frame clones alone and is incomplete. The sample includes around 90,000 clones, 70% to 80% of them seen just once. To note about this clone: Its matching antigen is unknown.

The TCR originated in a young man in good health and CMV-seronegative. The chain is built from TRBV11-3 and TRBJ2-1, with TRBD1 identical over 8 bases. Sequences were obtained from PBMCs. The CDR3 region is CASSLETGVVDEQFF. The CDR3 coding sequence is TGTGCCAGCAGCTTAGAGACAGGGGTTGTTGATGAGCAGTTCTTC.